This entry lists 24 T cell receptor beta chains sequenced from one sample in a study of blood T cell repertoires in COVID-19. Using immunoSEQ multiplex PCR, the repertoire was profiled, and TCRdb retains in-frame clones only, with some absent. The sample consists of 300,000 or so clones, under 90% of them appearing once. The sequenced material came from PBMCs or T cells enriched from blood (not recorded which). The receptors were gathered from a woman aged 45 to 65 who had been exposed to COVID-19.

The V gene is TRBV14, the J gene TRBJ1-1; D is unclear. The CDR3 totals 14 residues. The V end was cut by 5 bases, the J end by 4 bases, with 14 bases between. Germline V gene data show CDR1 as SGHDN and CDR2 as FVKESK. Here the CDR3 DNA reads TGTGCCAGCAGCGATGTCCGCCGAGCCACTGAAGCTTTCTTT. Its protein product is CASSDVRRATEAFF.

This clone appeared once. The chain joins TRBV27 to TRBJ2-7; D is possibly TRBD1 (6 bases). The CDR3 spans 17 residues. Germline CDR1 is MNHEY and CDR2 is SMNVEV (reference sequence). The ends were cut back, 2 bases at V and 1 base at J, with 18 bases in the middle. This CDR3 is CASSLGPGTPNSYEQYF. For the CDR3, the DNA is TGTGCCAGCAGTTTAGGGCCCGGGACACCTAATTCCTACGAGCAGTACTTC.

CDR3 residues: CASSFDRAYEQYF. The CDR3 region has the DNA TGTGCCAGCAGCTTCGACAGGGCCTACGAGCAGTACTTC. The V and J genes are TRBV13 and TRBJ2-7; TRBD1 matches at 7 bases. The trim removed 3 bases at V and 2 bases at J, leaving 1 base unmatched. The CDR3 consists of 13 residues. Germline CDR1 and CDR2: PRHDT and FYEKMQ (reference sequence).

The chain combines TRBV9 with TRBJ2-5; 8 bases fit TRBD2. Germline trimming cut 4 bases from V and 5 bases from J; bases unmatched to any gene: 13. In germline, CDR1 is SGDLS, CDR2 YYNGEE. The CDR3 contains 16 residues. The CDR3 sequence: CASSTTPGLGWETQYF. CDR3 nucleotide sequence: TGTGCCAGCAGCACAACGCCGGGACTAGGGTGGGAGACCCAGTACTTC.

The rearrangement joins TRBV2 to TRBJ1-5, with TRBD1 matching 9 bases. The CDR3 is made up of 13 amino acids. V lost 6 bases, J lost 6 bases, and 3 bases stayed unmatched. Germline V gene sequence: CDR1 SNHLY, CDR2 FYNNEI. CDR3 bases: TGTGCCAGCAGGGACAGGGGAGGTCAGCCCCAGCATTTT. Residues: CASRDRGGQPQHF.

The gene calls are TRBV5-1 and TRBJ1-2, with 7 bases lining up with TRBD1. V was pared by 3 bases and J by 10 bases, with 6 bases of the junction left unmatched. The CDR3 runs 12 residues. Per the germline V gene, CDR1 is SGHRS and CDR2 is YFSETQ. The chain's CDR3 is CASSWGTGDYTF. CDR3 sequence (DNA): TGCGCCAGCAGCTGGGGTACAGGGGACTACACCTTC.

The rearrangement uses TRBV2 and TRBJ1-2; D possibly corresponds to TRBD1 (5 bases). CDR1 is SNHLY, CDR2 FYNNEI, per germline. The CDR3 is made up of 13 amino acids. V was trimmed by 5 bases and J by 14 bases, leaving 21 bases between them. Written as DNA, the CDR3 is TGTGCCAGCAGTTTTGCCCTTACAGGTCTGGATACCTTC. Encoded protein: CASSFALTGLDTF.

The rearrangement links TRBV30 to TRBJ1-4; 7 bases map to TRBD1. The trim removed 6 bases at V and 11 bases at J, leaving 6 bases unmatched. The germline gives CDR1 GTSNPN, CDR2 SVGIG (reference sequence). There are 11 residues in the CDR3. CDR3 bases: TGTGCCTGCTCGACAGGGTCTAAACTGTTTTTT. This sequence encodes CACSTGSKLFF.

The gene calls are TRBV2 and TRBJ1-5; TRBD1 matches at 8 bases. The CDR3 runs 14 residues. Germline V CDR1 and CDR2: SNHLY, FYNNEI. Trimming took 4 bases from V and 9 from J; bases not matched to a gene: 8. The CDR3 sequence: CASSGMTGDAPQHF. The CDR3 DNA follows: TGTGCCAGCAGTGGTATGACAGGGGATGCGCCCCAGCATTTT.

This chain uses TRBV15 with TRBJ1-4; TRBD1 might be the D (6 bases). The CDR3 has 17 residues. V lost 0 bases and J 5 bases, leaving 16 bases between the germline ends. Germline CDR1 reads LNHNV; CDR2 reads YYDKDF (reference sequence). CDR3 in amino acids: CATSRDWGGTLNEKLFF. The CDR3, as DNA: TGTGCCACCAGCAGAGATTGGGGAGGGACATTGAATGAAAAACTGTTTTTT.

This clone was seen only a few times. Other DNA sequences of this sample code for an identical CDR3. The J gene is TRBJ1-1, the V gene TRBV18; D possibly corresponds to TRBD1 (6 bases). Trimming took off 3 bases at V and 1 base at J, with 6 bases between the two ends. The CDR3 sequence is 13 residues long. CDR1 is KGHSH, CDR2 LQKENI, per germline. CDR3 in DNA: TGTGCCAGCTCACCGACAGGGAACACTGAAGCTTTCTTT. Residues: CASSPTGNTEAFF.

The J gene is TRBJ2-3, the V gene TRBV6-5, with D possibly matching TRBD1 (6 bases). Per the germline V gene, CDR1 is MNHEY and CDR2 is SVGAGI. Between the trimmed V and J ends, which lost 4 bases and 2 bases, there was a span of 13 bases. CDR3 length: 15 residues. The DNA for the CDR3 is TGTGCCAGCAGTTTAAGGAACAGGGCCACAGATACGCAGTATTTT. Protein product: CASSLRNRATDTQYF.

V and J are TRBV29-1 and TRBJ2-3; weak D call: TRBD2 (5 bases). Per the germline V gene, CDR1 is SQVTM and CDR2 is ANQGSEA. This CDR3 is built from 13 residues. V lost 4 bases to trimming and J lost 0 bases, with 8 bases between them. CDR3 bases: TGCAGCGTTGCCAGACTAAGCACAGATACGCAGTATTTT. Its translation: CSVARLSTDTQYF.

The rearrangement uses TRBV28 and TRBJ2-3; 9 positions match TRBD2. This CDR3 is built from 15 residues. V gave up 2 bases and J gave up 3 bases; unmatched junction bases: 3. Germline V gene data show CDR1 as MDHEN and CDR2 as SYDVKM. CDR3 region: CASSLAGGGTDTQYF. CDR3 bases: TGTGCCAGCAGTTTAGCGGGGGGGGGAACAGATACGCAGTATTTT.

The chain carries TRBV3-1 (or the pseudogene TRBV3-2) and TRBJ1-6; 8 positions agree with TRBD1. This CDR3 region has 15 residues. J was trimmed by 2 bases and V by 7 bases; bases with no gene match: 4. Germline V gene sequence: CDR1 LGHDT, CDR2 YNNKEL (reference sequence). CDR3 DNA: TGTGCCAGCAAAGGACAGGGCCCCTATAATTCACCCCTCCACTTT. Its translation: CASKGQGPYNSPLHF.

The rearrangement joins TRBV24-1 to TRBJ1-1; the match to TRBD1 covers 7 bases. Trimming cost V 3 bases and J 10 bases; bases outside gene matches: 13. Germline CDR1 reads KGHDR; CDR2 reads SFDVKD. The CDR3 spans 15 residues. In DNA, the CDR3 is TGTGCCACCAGTGATGACAGGGCAGGGAGAGGAGGAGCTTTCTTT. Protein sequence: CATSDDRAGRGGAFF.

This clone was seen many times. The chain carries TRBV7-9 and TRBJ1-6; possibly TRBD1 for D (5 bases). Germline V gives CDR1 SEHNR, CDR2 FQNEAQ (reference sequence). The CDR3 contains 13 residues. The V end was cut by 5 bases, the J end by 13 bases, with 15 bases between. The CDR3 DNA reads as TGTGCCAGCAGCCAATCGACCCAGGGCCCCCTCCACTTT. This gives the protein CASSQSTQGPLHF.

The chain joins TRBV6-5 to TRBJ2-4, with a possible D match to TRBD1 (5 bases). The CDR3 is 16 residues long. Germline CDR1 MNHEY, CDR2 SVGAGI. Trimming shortened V by 4 bases and J by 3 bases, and 16 bases separated the two germline ends. In DNA, the CDR3 is TGTGCCAGCAGTTCTTCAGGGCTGGCCGGCAAAAACATTCAGTACTTC. Translation: CASSSSGLAGKNIQYF.

The V call is TRBV19, the J call TRBJ2-3; weak D call: TRBD2 (6 bases). Per the germline V gene, CDR1 is LNHDA and CDR2 is SQIVND (reference sequence). Trimming cost V 11 bases and J 0 bases, with 12 bases left between them. The CDR3 has 13 residues. The CDR3 DNA follows: TGTGCCCGTTCCGGGACTAGCACAGATACGCAGTATTTT. This codes for CARSGTSTDTQYF.

The chain couples TRBV23-1 to TRBJ1-2, with TRBD1 identical over 8 bases. TRBV23-1 is treated as an ORF (open reading frame) with a function not yet certain. This CDR3 spans 16 amino acids. After removal of 2 bases from V and 4 bases from J, the junction contained 9 bases not matched to a gene. The CDR3 here is CASSQPRTGFSYGYTF. DNA of the CDR3: TGCGCCAGCAGTCAACCACGGACAGGGTTTAGCTATGGCTACACCTTC.

This clone was seen a single time. This chain connects TRBV11-2 to TRBJ1-1; TRBD1 matches 7 bases. CDR1 and CDR2 (germline): SGHAT, FQNNGV. Trimming cost V 3 bases and J 5 bases; bases outside gene matches: 12. The CDR3 has 16 amino acids. CDR3 DNA sequence: TGTGCCAGCAGCTTTGTGACAGGGAAACGTCTGACTGAAGCTTTCTTT. It translates to CASSFVTGKRLTEAFF. Full variable domain (remainder filled in from reference TRBV11-2 and TRBJ1-1): EAGVAQSPRYKIIEKRQSVAFWCNPISGHATLYWYQQILGQGPKLLIQFQNNGVVDDSQLPKDRFSAERLKGVDSTLKIQPAKLEDSAVYLCASSFVTGKRLTEAFFGQGTRLTVV.

The chain couples TRBV10-3 to TRBJ1-2, with D possibly TRBD1 on 6 matching bases. Germline-derived CDR1 and CDR2 are ENHRY and SYGVKD. The CDR3 is made up of 14 amino acids. The V gene lost 3 bases and the J gene lost 4 bases, with 12 bases spanning the gap. The CDR3 nucleotides read TGTGCCATCAGTGAACGGGGGGCGGCCTATGGCTACACCTTC. Its translation: CAISERGAAYGYTF.

The chain combines TRBV11-2 with TRBJ1-3; D not certain. V lost 4 bases and J 8 bases, leaving 27 bases between the germline ends. This CDR3 has 18 residues. Germline lookup yields CDR1 SGHAT and CDR2 FQNNGV. CDR3 amino acids: CASSSKSLRVSTGYTIYF. CDR3 sequence (DNA): TGTGCCAGCAGCTCGAAATCTCTCCGGGTATCGACTGGGTACACCATATATTTT.

The chain uses TRBV7-2 and TRBJ2-7; TRBD2 is a possible D gene (5 bases). Looked up from germline, CDR1 is SGHTA and CDR2 is FQGNSA. V lost 3 bases to trimming and J lost 5 bases, with 17 bases between them. The CDR3 loop spans 15 amino acids. CDR3 protein: CASSLPGNLADEQYF. For the CDR3, the DNA is TGTGCCAGCAGCTTGCCCGGGAACCTAGCCGACGAGCAGTACTTC.